One T cell receptor (beta chain) is described in this entry. Antigen unknown. In contrast to the negatively isolated CD8+ and CD4+ T cells, TEMRA cells were FACS-enriched. Reverse transcription of roughly 0.5 to 1 ug RNA was carried out with random hexamers. TCRdb processed the immunoSEQ multiplex PCR reads anew with MiXCR; each CDR3 protein has one entry. The data show about 240,000 distinct CDR3 sequences, with approximately 95% seen just once and around 0.093% held by the top ten. This record belongs to a study of CD8 T cells in Susac syndrome. At the level of the study: Patients with Susac syndrome who were sequenced included five or six with active disease and eight in remission. When their blood was taken, patients with Susac syndrome were therapy-naive, taking corticosteroids, or taking intravenous immunoglobulin alone. Whole-study results and caveats: None of the CD4+ T cell repertoires in Susac syndrome showed clonal expansion.

The CDR3 consists of 14 residues. Looked up from germline, CDR1 is GTSNPN and CDR2 is SVGIG (reference sequence). V was pared by 3 bases and J by 0 bases, with 11 bases between. This rearrangement joins TRBV30 to TRBJ1-1, with D uncertain. The sequence derives from a human donor with Susac syndrome. Sequencing input: CD4+ T cells from PBMCs. CDR3 sequence: CAWRYLRMNTEAFF. The CDR3 nucleotides are TGTGCCTGGAGGTACCTGAGGATGAACACTGAAGCTTTCTTT.